The next 22 T cell receptor beta chains were all read from a single sample in a study of blood T cell repertoires in COVID-19. The assay was immunoSEQ multiplex PCR, and TCRdb's table has in-frame clones only and misses some. The data show 200,000 to 250,000 clones, about four fifths seen once. The sequenced sample consisted of PBMCs or T cells enriched from blood (not recorded which). These TCRs come from a woman aged 55-69 years who had recovered from COVID-19.

The rearrangement uses TRBV6-1 and TRBJ1-6, with 7 bases lining up with TRBD1. Germline loops: CDR1 MNHNS, CDR2 SASEGT. J was trimmed by 0 bases and V by 4 bases; bases with no gene match: 9. The CDR3 is made up of 18 amino acids. The CDR3 sequence is CASSGGPGQSSYNSPLHF. CDR3 nucleotides: TGTGCCAGCAGTGGAGGCCCGGGACAGAGCTCCTATAATTCACCCCTCCACTTT.

This chain connects TRBV4-3 to TRBJ2-7; 9 nucleotides line up with TRBD1. Trimming took 0 bases from V and 1 from J; bases not matched to a gene: 1. Germline lookup yields CDR1 LGHNA and CDR2 YSLEER. The CDR3 covers 15 residues. The CDR3 protein is CASSQDDRGSYEQYF. Written as DNA, the CDR3 is TGCGCCAGCAGCCAAGACGACAGGGGGTCCTACGAGCAGTACTTC.

The chain employs TRBV28 and TRBJ2-1, with 10 bases that match TRBD1. Looked up from germline, CDR1 is MDHEN and CDR2 is SYDVKM. The CDR3 runs 16 residues. V gave up 2 bases and J gave up 4 bases; unmatched junction bases: 5. For the CDR3, the DNA is TGTGCCAGCAGTTTACTGGGACAGGGGTCTTACAATGAGCAGTTCTTC. Residues: CASSLLGQGSYNEQFF. The variable domain in full, with the rest retrieved from reference TRBV28 and TRBJ2-1, is DVKVTQSSRYLVKRTGEKVFLECVQDMDHENMFWYRQDPGLGLRLIYFSYDVKMKEKGDIPEGYSVSREKKERFSLILESASTNQTSMYLCASSLLGQGSYNEQFFGPGTRLTVL.

This clone was recorded only once. The rearrangement links TRBV6-1 to TRBJ1-5; 7 nucleotides match TRBD1. V gave up 3 bases and J gave up 1 base; unmatched junction bases: 6. This CDR3 has 16 residues. The germline gives CDR1 MNHNS, CDR2 SASEGT. The CDR3 loop is CASSDHDRVSNQPQHF. CDR3 nucleotides: TGTGCCAGCAGTGACCATGACAGGGTCAGCAATCAGCCCCAGCATTTT.

This chain links TRBV28 with TRBJ2-5, with 16 bases identical to TRBD2. CDR3 length equals 17 residues. Germline values: CDR1 MDHEN, CDR2 SYDVKM. Trimming cost V 4 bases and J 9 bases; bases outside gene matches: 11. CDR3 sequence: CASSWGLAGGPTGAQYF. CDR3 coding DNA: TGTGCCAGCAGTTGGGGACTAGCGGGGGGGCCAACAGGGGCCCAGTACTTC.

The V and J genes are TRBV6-5 and TRBJ1-2, with 8 bases aligning to TRBD1. The CDR3 covers 14 residues. With V trimmed by 6 bases and J by 2 bases, 5 bases remained unmatched. Germline loops: CDR1 MNHEY, CDR2 SVGAGI. CDR3 bases: TGTGCCAGCAGGCCGACAGGGGTGAACTATGGCTACACCTTC. Translated: CASRPTGVNYGYTF.

This clone was seen a handful of times. V gene TRBV2 combines with J gene TRBJ1-2, with D unclear. This CDR3 region has 13 residues. Germline CDR1 is SNHLY and CDR2 is FYNNEI. V dropped 2 bases and J dropped 8 bases, with 12 bases sitting between them. The CDR3 region is CASSEIGVEGYTF. CDR3 nucleotide sequence: TGTGCCAGCAGTGAAATAGGCGTGGAGGGCTACACCTTC.

This chain links TRBV5-6 with TRBJ1-1; TRBD1 agrees at 9 bases. Germline CDR1 and CDR2: SGHDT and YYEEEE. The CDR3 has 17 amino acids. Trimming removed 0 bases from V and 4 bases from J; junction bases left unmatched: 10. The CDR3 sequence is CASSLARDRVVGTEAFF. CDR3 nucleotides: TGTGCCAGCAGCTTGGCCCGGGACAGGGTGGTCGGCACTGAAGCTTTCTTT.

The table lists this clone with a count of one. The rearrangement joins TRBV30 to TRBJ1-2; 8 bases fit TRBD1. CDR1 and CDR2 (germline): GTSNPN, SVGIG (reference sequence). V was pared by 1 base and J by 4 bases, with 8 bases of the junction left unmatched. This CDR3 is built from 15 residues. CDR3 residues: CAWSEGQGALYGYTF. Here the CDR3 DNA reads TGTGCCTGGAGTGAAGGGCAGGGGGCCCTCTATGGCTACACCTTC.

Note on this clone: One junction end does not reproduce the germline sequence, and a read error may be involved. This chain links TRBV27 with TRBJ2-5; D remains ambiguous. There are 13 residues in the CDR3. Germline V gives CDR1 MNHEY, CDR2 SMNVEV (reference sequence). The CDR3 sequence is CASSSDSQGTQYF. CDR3 nucleotide sequence: TGTGCCAGCAGTTCAGACTCCCAAGGGACCCAGTACTTC.

The rearrangement joins TRBV29-1 to TRBJ1-4; D uncertain. Germline lookup yields CDR1 SQVTM and CDR2 ANQGSEA. CDR3 length: 14 amino acids. V shed 6 bases and J shed 0 bases, with 11 bases lying between them. DNA of the CDR3: TGCAGCGTGCTTGATAGTGCAACTAATGAAAAACTGTTTTTT. Residues: CSVLDSATNEKLFF.

The V and J genes are TRBV2 and TRBJ2-3; TRBD1 is a possible D gene (6 bases). Germline CDR1 and CDR2: SNHLY and FYNNEI. Trimming shortened V by 0 bases and J by 0 bases, and 16 bases separated the two germline ends. CDR3 length equals 18 residues. The CDR3 spells CASSEASIAGTSTDTQYF. For the CDR3, the DNA is TGTGCCAGCAGTGAAGCGTCGATTGCCGGGACAAGCACAGATACGCAGTATTTT.

As regards this clone: At one end the junction does not follow the germline gene, possibly because of a read error. CDR3 DNA sequence: TGTGCCAGCAGCTCCGACGCCGGGTGGGGGAGGAATAACTTC. The encoded protein is CASSSDAGWGRNNF. The J gene is TRBJ1-2, the V gene TRBV7-9; D may be TRBD1 (5 bases). Per germline, CDR1 SEHNR and CDR2 FQNEAQ (reference sequence). This CDR3 contains 14 residues. The full variable domain, its missing parts supplied by reference TRBV7-9 and TRBJ1-2, is DTGVSQNPRHKITKRGQNVTFRCDPISEHNRLYWYRQTLGQGPEFLTYFQNEAQLEKSRLLSDRFSAERPKGSFSTLEIQRTEQGDSAMYLCASSSDAGWGRNNFGSGTRLTVV.

In this sample, this clone turned up a few times. This chain uses TRBV4-2 with TRBJ2-7; 7 bases agree with TRBD2. Germline V gene sequence: CDR1 LGHNA, CDR2 YNFKEQ. The CDR3 has 15 residues. Trimming removed 0 bases from V and 3 bases from J; junction bases left unmatched: 5. CDR3 amino acids: CASSQDVAGDYEQYF. The CDR3 DNA sequence: TGTGCCAGCAGCCAAGATGTAGCGGGCGACTACGAGCAGTACTTC.

V is TRBV7-2 and J is TRBJ2-1, with TRBD2 matching 10 bases. Germline V gene sequence: CDR1 SGHTA, CDR2 FQGNSA. The V gene end was trimmed by 3 bases and the J gene end by 7 bases; junction bases not matched to a gene: 9. CDR3 length: 16 residues. The CDR3 DNA follows: TGTGCCAGCAGCTTGGGACTAGCGAATACTTGGAATGAGCAGTTCTTC. As protein: CASSLGLANTWNEQFF.

The chain joins TRBV5-8 to TRBJ2-1; 11 nucleotides line up with TRBD2. The J segment lost 5 bases and the V segment lost 2 bases, leaving 9 bases of the junction unmatched. Germline V gene sequence: CDR1 SGHTS, CDR2 YDEGEE. This CDR3 is built from 17 residues. The CDR3, as DNA: TGTGCCAGCAGCTTAGGAAAAACTAGCGGGGGCAACAATGAGCAGTTCTTC. Translation: CASSLGKTSGGNNEQFF.

The chain combines TRBV7-6 with TRBJ1-1; D might be TRBD1 (5 bases). Trimming left V 1 base short and J 5 bases short, with 14 bases between. In germline, CDR1 is SGHVS, CDR2 FNYEAQ. The CDR3 is made up of 15 amino acids. The CDR3 sequence is CASSLVRGGSTEAFF. The DNA of the CDR3 is TGTGCCAGCAGCTTAGTCCGTGGGGGGTCAACTGAAGCTTTCTTT. Based on the CDR3 plus reference TRBV7-6 and TRBJ1-1, the full variable domain is GAGVSQSPRYKVTKRGQDVALRCDPISGHVSLYWYRQALGQGPEFLTYFNYEAQQDKSGLPNDRFSAERPEGSISTLTIQRTEQRDSAMYRCASSLVRGGSTEAFFGQGTRLTVV.

In its sample, this clone was seen once. J is TRBJ2-5 and V is TRBV29-1; TRBD2 is a possible D gene (5 bases). The germline V gene encodes CDR1 SQVTM and CDR2 ANQGSEA. V was shortened by 7 bases and J by 5 bases, with 17 bases between the two germline ends. This CDR3 has 13 residues. CDR3 in amino acids: CSASRAGTETQYF. The CDR3 coding sequence is TGCAGCGCCTCGAGGGCCGGAACCGAGACCCAGTACTTC. The full variable domain, with the rest looked up from reference TRBV29-1 and TRBJ2-5, is SAVISQKPSRDICQRGTSLTIQCQVDSQVTMMFWYRQQPGQSLTLIATANQGSEATYESGFVIDKFPISRPNLTFSTLTVSNMSPEDSSIYLCSASRAGTETQYFGPGTRLLVL.

This chain connects TRBV6-2 or TRBV6-3 to TRBJ1-3; no clear D. Germline assignment: CDR1 MNHEY and CDR2 SVGEGT. This CDR3 is built from 15 residues. V shed 6 bases and J shed 0 bases, with 12 bases lying between them. The chain's CDR3 is CASSLSGISGNTIYF. The CDR3 nucleotides are TGTGCCAGCAGCCTCTCGGGAATCTCTGGAAACACCATATATTTT.

This sequence joins TRBV18 and TRBJ2-2, with 13 bases lining up with TRBD2. The germline gives CDR1 KGHSH, CDR2 LQKENI. The CDR3 length is 19 residues. Trimming took 1 base from V and 0 from J; bases not matched to a gene: 5. Here the CDR3 reads CASSPLGTSGATNTGELFF. The CDR3 DNA is TGTGCCAGCTCACCACTCGGGACTAGCGGGGCGACGAACACCGGGGAGCTGTTTTTT.

This clone occurred a few times. The gene calls are TRBV11-2 and TRBJ1-2; D uncertain. The CDR3 sequence is 14 residues long. Trimming took off 4 bases at V and 0 bases at J, with 9 bases between the two ends. From germline, CDR1 is SGHAT and CDR2 FQNNGV. CDR3 protein: CASSSGYSNYGYTF. In DNA, the CDR3 is TGTGCCAGCAGCTCGGGATATTCTAACTATGGCTACACCTTC.

The V call is TRBV5-5, the J call TRBJ1-5; D ambiguous. The germline CDR1 and CDR2 sequences are SGHKS and YYEKEE (reference sequence). The CDR3 totals 14 residues. V was pared by 2 bases and J by 3 bases, with 9 bases between. CDR3: CASSFVVSNQPQHF. The CDR3 DNA is TGTGCCAGCAGCTTTGTAGTGTCCAATCAGCCCCAGCATTTT.